The present T cell receptor beta chain was sequenced within a study of blood T cell repertoires in COVID-19. About the study: Italy, Spain and the United States were the sources of the convalescent and acute COVID-19 samples. Nucleic acid was either cDNA or gDNA, and it came from T cells, B-cell-depleted T cells, or PBMCs.

The CDR3 contains 16 residues. The germline V gene has CDR1 LNHDA and CDR2 SQIVND (reference sequence). With V trimmed by 5 bases and J by 5 bases, 9 bases remained unmatched. Here immunoSEQ multiplex PCR was the method, and the copy in TCRdb shows in-frame clones only, minus some. The sample has some 150,000 clones; around 83% are singletons. This chain joins TRBV19 and TRBJ1-3; TRBD1 agrees at 10 bases. Sequenced sample: peripheral blood. This clonotype originated in a middle-aged man with acute or convalescent COVID-19. DNA for the CDR3: TGTGCCAGTAGTCTACTCCGGGACAGGGGTCGAAACACCATATATTTT. Its translation is CASSLLRDRGRNTIYF.